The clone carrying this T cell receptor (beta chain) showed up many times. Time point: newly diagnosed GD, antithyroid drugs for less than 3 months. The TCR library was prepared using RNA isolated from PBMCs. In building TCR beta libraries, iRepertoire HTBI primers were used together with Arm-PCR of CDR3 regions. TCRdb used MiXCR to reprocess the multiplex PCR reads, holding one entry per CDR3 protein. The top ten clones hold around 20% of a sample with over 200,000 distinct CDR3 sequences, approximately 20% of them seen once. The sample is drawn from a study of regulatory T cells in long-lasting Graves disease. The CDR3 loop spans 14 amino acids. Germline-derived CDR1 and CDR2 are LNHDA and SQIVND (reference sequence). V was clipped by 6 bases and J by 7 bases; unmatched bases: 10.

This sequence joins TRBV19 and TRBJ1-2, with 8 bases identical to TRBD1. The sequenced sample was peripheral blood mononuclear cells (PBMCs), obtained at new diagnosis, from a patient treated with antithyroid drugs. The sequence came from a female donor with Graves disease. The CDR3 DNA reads TGTGCCAGTAGCGGACAGGGTGAATGGAGTGGCTACACCTTC. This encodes CASSGQGEWSGYTF. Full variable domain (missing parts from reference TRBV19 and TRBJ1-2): DGGITQSPKYLFRKEGQNVTLSCEQNLNHDAMYWYRQDPGQGLRLIYYSQIVNDFQKGDIAEGYSVSREKKESFPLTVTSAQKNPTAFYLCASSGQGEWSGYTFGSGTRLTVV.